The 9 T cell receptor beta chains below were found in one sample sequenced in a study of cytomegalovirus exposure and HLA in healthy donors. Data came from immunoSEQ multiplex PCR; TCRdb stores just in-frame clones and leaves some out. The data hold 300,000 or so clones, with around 90% observed a single time. The specimen sequenced was PBMCs. Every receptor here comes from a man aged 30-40 years in good health and CMV-seronegative.

The chain recombines TRBV5-4 with TRBJ2-5, with 7 nucleotides matching TRBD2. Germline-derived CDR1 and CDR2 are SGHNT and YYREEE (reference sequence). J was trimmed by 5 bases and V by 1 base; bases with no gene match: 5. The CDR3 sequence is 14 residues long. The CDR3 bases are TGTGCCAGCAGCTTGAGAACAGCGGGGGAGACCCAGTACTTC. It specifies CASSLRTAGETQYF.

The chain has TRBV9 and TRBJ2-7; 7 nucleotides line up with TRBD1. J lost 4 bases, V lost 4 bases, and 8 bases had no gene match. The CDR3 spans 14 residues. CDR1 is SGDLS and CDR2 is YYNGEE in the germline V gene. DNA of the CDR3: TGTGCCAGCAGCCCGGGACAGATACCTTACGAGCAGTACTTC. The encoded protein is CASSPGQIPYEQYF.

The rearrangement joins TRBV12-5 to TRBJ1-2; D remains unclear. Germline V gives CDR1 LGHNT, CDR2 FRNRAP. V was clipped by 6 bases and J by 5 bases, with 10 bases between them. The CDR3 has 12 residues. The CDR3 nucleotides are TGTGCTAGTGGAGGAGTTAAGTATGGCTACACCTTC. This codes for CASGGVKYGYTF.

This chain joins TRBV5-4 and TRBJ2-5, with a tentative D call TRBD1 (5 bases). CDR1 is SGHNT and CDR2 is YYREEE in the germline V gene (reference sequence). Trimming removed 1 base from V and 2 bases from J, with 12 bases in between. The CDR3 extends over 15 amino acids. The CDR3 DNA reads as TGTGCCAGCAGCTTGTTCAGGCAGGGTCAAGAGACCCAGTACTTC. Amino acids: CASSLFRQGQETQYF.

The rearrangement uses TRBV6-5 and TRBJ1-3; no definite D call. The length of the CDR3 is 12 residues. Germline loops: CDR1 MNHEY, CDR2 SVGAGI. The V end lost 6 bases, the J end lost 4 bases, and 7 bases lay between the germline ends. Written as DNA, the CDR3 is TGTGCCAGCAGCCTCCCGGGAAACACCATATATTTT. Translation: CASSLPGNTIYF.

The CDR3 region is CASSQDSGFGYEQYF. CDR3 coding DNA: TGCGCCAGCAGCCAAGATTCCGGGTTCGGCTACGAGCAGTACTTC. The V gene is TRBV4-3, the J gene TRBJ2-7; D ambiguous. Germline lookup yields CDR1 LGHNA and CDR2 YSLEER. The CDR3 has 15 residues. Trimming shortened V by 0 bases and J by 3 bases, and 12 bases separated the two germline ends.

The rearrangement uses TRBV5-5 and TRBJ1-1; a weak D match, TRBD1 (6 bases). Trimming stripped 0 bases from V and 4 bases from J, with 7 bases between. Germline loops: CDR1 SGHKS, CDR2 YYEKEE (reference sequence). The CDR3 is made up of 13 amino acids. DNA of the CDR3: TGTGCCAGCAGCTTGGGAGGGGGCACTGAAGCTTTCTTT. This encodes CASSLGGGTEAFF.

This clone has just a few counts. The chain links TRBV19 to TRBJ2-2; D unclear. The germline CDR1 and CDR2 sequences are LNHDA and SQIVND (reference sequence). V lost 5 bases to trimming and J lost 3 bases, with 4 bases between them. This CDR3 spans 12 amino acids. CDR3 protein: CASSPDTGELFF. The CDR3 DNA reads TGTGCCAGTAGTCCCGACACCGGGGAGCTGTTTTTT.

J is TRBJ1-5 and V is TRBV27, with D unresolved. The V gene lost 7 bases and the J gene lost 0 bases, with 13 bases spanning the gap. CDR1 and CDR2 (germline): MNHEY, SMNVEV (reference sequence). The CDR3 has 15 amino acids. In DNA form, the CDR3 reads TGTGCCAGCACTCAGACTGCCGATAGCAATCAGCCCCAGCATTTT. Translation gives CASTQTADSNQPQHF.